This TCR beta chain appears in the sequencing data of a study of blood T cells in healthy people across ages. Note on this clonotype: Its antigen remains unknown.

V was clipped by 3 bases and J by 4 bases, with 16 bases between them. Germline loops: CDR1 LNHNV, CDR2 YYDKDF (reference sequence). There are 16 residues in the CDR3. Primers used in a second PCR of about 6 to 11 cycles were a sample-barcoded 5' primer and a J-beta primer mix. TCRdb re-analysed the 5' RACE reads in MiXCR, keeping a single row per CDR3 protein. The data contain approximately 800,000 distinct CDR3 sequences, 56% of them singletons. Notes on the study in general: Because sorting was not performed, PBMCs prevented conclusive naive versus antigen-experienced comparison. Those diversity estimates obtained from one million T cells were thought to be underestimates.

The sample was blood. This TCR came from a man aged 35 to 55 in good health. The chain is built from TRBV15 and TRBJ1-5, with D unresolved. The CDR3 spells CATSSHAPGANQPQHF. The CDR3 DNA reads as TGTGCCACCAGCAGCCACGCCCCGGGAGCAAATCAGCCCCAGCATTTT.